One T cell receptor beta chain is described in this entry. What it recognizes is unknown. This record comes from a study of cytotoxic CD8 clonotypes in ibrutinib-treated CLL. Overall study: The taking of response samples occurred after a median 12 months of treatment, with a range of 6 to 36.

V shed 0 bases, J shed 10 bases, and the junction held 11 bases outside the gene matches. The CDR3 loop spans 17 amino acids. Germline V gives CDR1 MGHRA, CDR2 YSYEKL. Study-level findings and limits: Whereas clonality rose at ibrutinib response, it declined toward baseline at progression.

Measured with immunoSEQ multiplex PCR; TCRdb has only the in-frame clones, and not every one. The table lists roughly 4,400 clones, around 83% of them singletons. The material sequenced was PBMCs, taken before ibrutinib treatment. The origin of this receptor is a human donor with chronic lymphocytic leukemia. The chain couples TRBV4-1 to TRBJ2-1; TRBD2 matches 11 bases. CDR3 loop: CASSQESSSGRPYEQFF. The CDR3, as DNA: TGCGCCAGCAGCCAAGAATCCTCTAGCGGGAGGCCCTACGAGCAGTTCTTC.